Listed here are 12 T cell receptor beta chains from one sample, sequenced in a study of cytomegalovirus exposure and HLA in healthy donors. PCR primers comprised 60 Vbeta and 13 Jbeta primers. The table came from immunoSEQ multiplex PCR; TCRdb's copy has only in-frame clones and leaves some out. The table shows about 98,000 clones, with about 81% occurring only once. Sample: PBMCs. All receptors derive from a man aged 18 to 30 in good health and CMV-seropositive.

The rearrangement links TRBV6-6 to TRBJ1-2; the D gene is possibly TRBD1 (5 bases). Germline CDR1 is MNHNY and CDR2 is SVGAGI (reference sequence). Trimming pared 0 bases from V and 8 bases from J, leaving 13 bases between. This CDR3 contains 14 residues. CDR3 in amino acids: CASSYSSGGDGYTF. The CDR3 DNA reads as TGTGCCAGCAGTTACTCGTCAGGAGGGGACGGCTACACCTTC.

The V and J genes are TRBV18 and TRBJ2-2; D is possibly TRBD1 (5 bases). The germline CDR1 and CDR2 sequences are KGHSH and LQKENI. The CDR3 is 15 amino acids. Trimming removed 0 bases at V and 6 bases at J, with 11 bases between. The CDR3 region is CASSPPIQGPGELFF. The CDR3 DNA reads as TGTGCCAGCTCACCACCGATCCAGGGCCCCGGGGAGCTGTTTTTT.

This clone was counted a single time. The chain is built from TRBV13 and TRBJ1-6; D ambiguous. Trimming removed 3 bases from V and 8 bases from J, with 14 bases in between. Germline V gives CDR1 PRHDT, CDR2 FYEKMQ (reference sequence). CDR3 length: 15 amino acids. CDR3 amino acids: CASSFRPGLDSPLHF. The CDR3 bases are TGTGCCAGCAGCTTTCGACCGGGGTTGGATTCACCCCTCCACTTT. Complete variable domain (other parts from reference TRBV13 and TRBJ1-6): AAGVIQSPRHLIKEKRETATLKCYPIPRHDTVYWYQQGPGQDPQFLISFYEKMQSDKGSIPDRFSAQQFSDYHSELNMSSLELGDSALYFCASSFRPGLDSPLHFGNGTRLTVT.

J is TRBJ1-6 and V is TRBV21-1; TRBD1, the D gene given by the table, was not confirmed from the DNA. TRBV21-1 is termed a pseudogene. This CDR3 region has 17 residues. CDR3 bases: TGTGCCAGCAGCAGCCCGCCCAGGGGGCGCGGCGACTCACCCCTCCACTTT. Translated, it gives CASSSPPRGRGDSPLHF.

The chain joins TRBV11-2 to TRBJ1-1; weak D call: TRBD1 (5 bases). Trimming left V 7 bases short and J 7 bases short, with 22 bases between. CDR1 SGHAT and CDR2 FQNNGV come from the germline V gene. The CDR3 consists of 15 residues. CDR3 residues: CASNWSGRGRGEAFF. CDR3 DNA: TGTGCCAGCAACTGGTCGGGACGTGGGAGGGGTGAAGCTTTCTTT.

The gene calls are TRBV7-9 and TRBJ2-1; 9 bases fit TRBD2. The CDR3 spans 14 residues. Trimming took 3 bases from V and 9 from J; bases not matched to a gene: 6. The germline CDR1 and CDR2 sequences are SEHNR and FQNEAQ (reference sequence). In nucleotides, the CDR3 is TGTGCCAGCAGCTTTTCAAGCGGGGGGAGTGAGCAGTTCTTC. This translates into CASSFSSGGSEQFF.

V gene TRBV5-1 combines with J gene TRBJ2-7; the match to TRBD2 covers 12 bases. Germline V gene sequence: CDR1 SGHRS, CDR2 YFSETQ. The CDR3 is made up of 18 amino acids. V lost 0 bases to trimming and J lost 5 bases; unmatched junction nucleotides: 12. Here the CDR3 DNA reads TGCGCCAGCAGCTTGGATCCTAGCGGGGGGGTCGGCATCCACGAGCAGTACTTC. Translating gives CASSLDPSGGVGIHEQYF.

The CDR3 region is CASSPPGRRRGEQFF. CDR3 in DNA: TGTGCCAGCTCACCGCCGGGACGCAGGCGGGGTGAGCAGTTCTTC. The genes are TRBV18 and TRBJ2-1; perhaps TRBD2 as D (6 bases). Trimming cost V 3 bases and J 9 bases, with 18 bases left between them. Germline-derived CDR1 and CDR2 are KGHSH and LQKENI. The CDR3 sequence is 15 residues long.

The chain is built from TRBV6-6 and TRBJ1-4; 7 bases are shared with TRBD1. The CDR3 is made up of 13 amino acids. The V and J ends lost 5 bases and 10 bases, in that order; junction bases with no gene match: 7. Germline values: CDR1 MNHNY, CDR2 SVGAGI (reference sequence). The CDR3 DNA is TGTGCCAGCAGTCCTCAACGACAGGGAAAACTGTTTTTT. Encoded protein: CASSPQRQGKLFF.

The chain is built from TRBV28 and TRBJ2-3; D unclear. Germline values: CDR1 MDHEN, CDR2 SYDVKM. The germline V and J ends were trimmed by 6 bases and 2 bases, with 3 bases remaining between them. CDR3 length: 11 residues. This CDR3 reads CASSFTDTQYF. The CDR3 nucleotides are TGTGCCAGCAGCTTCACAGATACGCAGTATTTT.

V is TRBV5-4 and J is TRBJ1-2; TRBD1 matches at 11 bases. Germline V lookup: CDR1 SGHNT, CDR2 YYREEE (reference sequence). This CDR3 is built from 15 residues. After removal of 0 bases from V and 8 bases from J, the junction contained 6 bases not matched to a gene. The CDR3 DNA sequence: TGTGCCAGCAGCTTGGATCGGACAGGGGGCGACGGCTACACCTTC. Translation: CASSLDRTGGDGYTF.

V and J are TRBV19 and TRBJ2-7; D possibly corresponds to TRBD1 (6 bases). The CDR3 is 15 amino acids. Between the trimmed V and J ends, which lost 5 bases and 4 bases, there was a span of 18 bases. Germline loops: CDR1 LNHDA, CDR2 SQIVND (reference sequence). The CDR3 nucleotides read TGTGCCAGTAGTCGAACGGGACATCCATCTTACGAGCAGTACTTC. This codes for CASSRTGHPSYEQYF.